Each of the 22 T cell receptor beta chains below was sequenced from the same sample in a study of shared clonotypes between healthy human individuals. The repertoire was sequenced with immunoSEQ multiplex PCR; TCRdb's copy has only in-frame clones and lacks some. The table lists 2 million to 3 million clones, 80% to 95% of them singletons, with about 0.39% in the top ten. Specimen: naive CD4+ T cells from PBMCs. As for subset: CD45RA+ positively selected. The receptors come from a man aged 18 to 30 in good health. Some clones in this sample may be carry-over from other donors' samples.

Remarks on this clone: Other DNA sequences from this sample encode an identical CDR3 as well. The rearrangement uses TRBV11-2 and TRBJ2-2; D might be TRBD1 (6 bases). Trimming took 6 bases from V and 4 from J, leaving 12 bases between them. The CDR3 loop spans 14 amino acids. From germline, CDR1 is SGHAT and CDR2 FQNNGV. CDR3 DNA sequence: TGTGCCAGCAGTCCCCTACAGGGCACCGGGGAGCTGTTTTTT. The encoded protein is CASSPLQGTGELFF.

This clone is a singleton in its sample. The V call is TRBV10-3, the J call TRBJ2-2; perhaps TRBD1 as D (6 bases). Per the germline V gene, CDR1 is ENHRY and CDR2 is SYGVKD. CDR3 length: 13 amino acids. Trimming removed 7 bases at V and 1 base at J, with 7 bases between. The chain's CDR3 is CAITTGNTGELFF. CDR3 nucleotide sequence: TGTGCCATCACGACAGGGAACACCGGGGAGCTGTTTTTT.

The J gene is TRBJ1-5, the V gene TRBV28; D is unclear. The CDR3 is 16 amino acids. CDR1 is MDHEN and CDR2 is SYDVKM in the germline V gene. V was cut by 5 bases and J by 0 bases, with 14 bases left in between. Here the CDR3 reads CASSLKKSFSNQPQHF. The DNA of the CDR3 is TGTGCCAGCAGTCTCAAAAAGTCTTTTAGCAATCAGCCCCAGCATTTT. Based on the CDR3 plus reference TRBV28 and TRBJ1-5, the full variable domain is DVKVTQSSRYLVKRTGEKVFLECVQDMDHENMFWYRQDPGLGLRLIYFSYDVKMKEKGDIPEGYSVSREKKERFSLILESASTNQTSMYLCASSLKKSFSNQPQHFGDGTRLSIL.

The rearrangement links TRBV5-8 to TRBJ2-5, with 8 bases fitting TRBD1. The CDR3 length is 16 residues. Germline CDR1 and CDR2: SGHTS and YDEGEE. The junction had 9 bases not matched to a gene; V was cut back by 0 bases and J by 5 bases. The CDR3 region has the DNA TGTGCCAGCAGCTTGGGGCGGGACAGGAGCTTGGAGACCCAGTACTTC. Protein product: CASSLGRDRSLETQYF.

This chain connects TRBV18 to TRBJ2-5; 7 bases match TRBD1. CDR1 is KGHSH, CDR2 LQKENI, per germline. This CDR3 is built from 19 residues. V gave up 6 bases and J gave up 5 bases; unmatched junction bases: 24. The chain's CDR3 is CASSNYPNRGRKSQETQYF. Written as DNA, the CDR3 is TGTGCCAGCTCCAATTACCCCAACAGGGGCCGAAAGTCGCAGGAGACCCAGTACTTC.

The genes are TRBV4-2 and TRBJ2-3; D is ambiguous. This CDR3 is 16 amino acids long. Germline V CDR1 and CDR2: LGHNA, YNFKEQ. Trimming removed 2 bases at V and 2 bases at J, with 14 bases between. CDR3 loop: CASSQRVMRITDTQYF. CDR3 nucleotides: TGTGCCAGCAGCCAACGGGTAATGCGGATCACAGATACGCAGTATTTT.

This rearrangement joins TRBV5-1 to TRBJ2-1; TRBD1 agrees at 9 bases. From germline, CDR1 is SGHRS and CDR2 YFSETQ. Unmatched junction bases numbered 4, after V lost 1 base and J lost 2 bases. The CDR3 has 16 amino acids. For the CDR3, the DNA is TGCGCCAGCAGCTTGACCAGGGACAGGGCCTACAATGAGCAGTTCTTC. Its translation: CASSLTRDRAYNEQFF.

This clone showed up just once. The chain links TRBV19 to TRBJ2-7, with no clear D. The CDR3 totals 15 residues. The V end lost 3 bases, the J end lost 10 bases, and 22 bases lay between the germline ends. The germline V gene has CDR1 LNHDA and CDR2 SQIVND (reference sequence). CDR3 protein: CASSIPGLGIKSQYF. CDR3 DNA sequence: TGTGCCAGTAGTATTCCTGGGTTGGGCATAAAGTCCCAGTACTTC.

This sequence joins TRBV15 and TRBJ2-1; 15 nucleotides match TRBD2. The V segment lost 8 bases and the J segment 8 bases; nucleotides outside the gene matches: 4. The V gene's germline CDR1 is LNHNV and CDR2 YYDKDF (reference sequence). The CDR3 runs 14 residues. This CDR3 reads CATLGLAGGDEQFF. The CDR3 DNA is TGTGCCACCCTAGGACTAGCGGGGGGGGATGAGCAGTTCTTC. The complete variable domain, with remaining parts taken from reference TRBV15 and TRBJ2-1, reads DAMVIQNPRYQVTQFGKPVTLSCSQTLNHNVMYWYQQKSSQAPKLLFHYYDKDFNNEADTPDNFQSRRPNTSFCFLDIRSPGLGDTAMYLCATLGLAGGDEQFFGPGTRLTVL.

The V gene is TRBV6-4, the J gene TRBJ1-1; D uncertain. The CDR3 is 15 residues long. Germline assignment: CDR1 MRHNA and CDR2 SNTAGT. The germline V and J ends were trimmed by 4 bases and 4 bases, with 16 bases remaining between them. The CDR3 DNA reads TGTGCCAGCAGTGTTGATACGGGAGTCGGCACTGAAGCTTTCTTT. Translation: CASSVDTGVGTEAFF.

The chain links TRBV7-9 to TRBJ2-7; possibly TRBD1 for D (5 bases). Looked up from germline, CDR1 is SEHNR and CDR2 is FQNEAQ (reference sequence). The CDR3 loop spans 14 amino acids. V lost 6 bases and J lost 3, with 15 bases in between. CDR3 in amino acids: CASSFTQVNYEQYF. The CDR3, as DNA: TGTGCCAGCAGTTTTACACAGGTAAACTACGAGCAGTACTTC. The full variable domain, its missing parts supplied by reference TRBV7-9 and TRBJ2-7, is DTGVSQNPRHKITKRGQNVTFRCDPISEHNRLYWYRQTLGQGPEFLTYFQNEAQLEKSRLLSDRFSAERPKGSFSTLEIQRTEQGDSAMYLCASSFTQVNYEQYFGPGTRLTVT.

V and J are TRBV5-8 and TRBJ2-4, with 7 bases fitting TRBD2. Trimming took 6 bases from V and 0 from J; bases not matched to a gene: 6. Per germline, CDR1 SGHTS and CDR2 YDEGEE. The CDR3 covers 15 residues. CDR3: CASTSSGAAKNIQYF. DNA of the CDR3: TGTGCCAGCACCTCGAGCGGGGCAGCCAAAAACATTCAGTACTTC.

This rearrangement joins TRBV6-6 to TRBJ2-1; possible D gene TRBD2, 6 bases. The germline V and J ends were trimmed by 7 bases and 6 bases, with 13 bases remaining between them. Germline V lookup: CDR1 MNHNY, CDR2 SVGAGI (reference sequence). The CDR3 covers 13 residues. CDR3 in DNA: TGTGCCAGCACCTGGAGGGGCGTCAATGAGCAGTTCTTC. Protein: CASTWRGVNEQFF.

The CDR3 reads CASRPLAASTDTQYF. The CDR3 DNA reads as TGTGCCAGCAGGCCACTAGCGGCGAGCACAGATACGCAGTATTTT. The chain employs TRBV28 and TRBJ2-3; 8 bases align to TRBD2. CDR1 MDHEN and CDR2 SYDVKM come from the germline V gene. This CDR3 is built from 15 residues. V gave up 6 bases and J gave up 0 bases; unmatched junction bases: 5.

The V gene is TRBV6-4, the J gene TRBJ2-7; TRBD1 might be the D (5 bases). V lost 5 bases to trimming and J lost 1 base, with 12 bases between them. Germline CDR1 MRHNA, CDR2 SNTAGT. The CDR3 has 14 amino acids. The DNA for the CDR3 is TGTGCCAGCAGTAGTACAGGTGAGTCCTACGAGCAGTACTTC. Translation: CASSSTGESYEQYF.

The chain employs TRBV28 and TRBJ2-7, with 11 bases matching TRBD2. Germline V gene data show CDR1 as MDHEN and CDR2 as SYDVKM. V trimming: 5 bases; J trimming: 4 bases; junction bases outside the gene matches: 10. CDR3 length: 16 residues. CDR3 sequence reads: CASSIRRLAGSYEQYF. The CDR3 DNA reads as TGTGCCAGCAGTATAAGAAGACTAGCGGGGAGTTACGAGCAGTACTTC.

This clone appeared a single time. The chain recombines TRBV10-3 with TRBJ1-4, with D tentatively TRBD1 (5 bases). This CDR3 contains 13 residues. The germline CDR1 and CDR2 sequences are ENHRY and SYGVKD. The germline V and J ends were trimmed by 7 bases and 8 bases, with 14 bases remaining between them. The CDR3 nucleotides read TGTGCCATCAAGAGCCGGGAGGGGGAAAAACTGTTTTTT. It codes for CAIKSREGEKLFF.

This chain connects TRBV10-3 to TRBJ2-7; the match to TRBD2 covers 11 bases. Germline CDR1 and CDR2: ENHRY and SYGVKD. V dropped 3 bases and J dropped 3; count of bases not matched to a gene: 4. This CDR3 is built from 15 residues. The CDR3 here is CAISEGGLAGYEQYF. The CDR3 DNA is TGTGCCATCAGTGAAGGTGGACTAGCGGGCTACGAGCAGTACTTC.

CDR3 in amino acids: CAISRGGLFSSQPGYTF. The CDR3 DNA is TGTGCCATCTCCCGCGGCGGACTATTCTCATCACAACCGGGCTACACCTTC. The chain couples TRBV10-3 to TRBJ1-2; D is undetermined. V was clipped by 8 bases and J by 8 bases, with 30 bases between them. This CDR3 has 17 residues. The germline CDR1 and CDR2 sequences are ENHRY and SYGVKD.

This chain links TRBV2 with TRBJ2-7; 10 nucleotides match TRBD2. Unmatched junction bases numbered 8, after V lost 3 bases and J lost 6 bases. This CDR3 is 15 amino acids long. Per germline, CDR1 SNHLY and CDR2 FYNNEI. This chain's CDR3 is CASSERAGGPSEQYF. In DNA form, the CDR3 reads TGTGCCAGCAGTGAGAGAGCGGGAGGGCCCTCCGAGCAGTACTTC.

This clone is a singleton in its sample. The CDR3 sequence is CASSKPGRASTEAFF. CDR3 in DNA: TGTGCCAGCAGCAAACCGGGACGCGCGAGCACTGAAGCTTTCTTT. V gene TRBV7-3 combines with J gene TRBJ1-1, with D tentatively TRBD1 (5 bases). Trimming took off 5 bases at V and 4 bases at J, with 17 bases between the two ends. The CDR3 runs 15 residues. CDR1 and CDR2 from the germline V gene are SGHTA and FQGTGA.

This chain's CDR3 is CASSQDQGALYEQYF. The CDR3 coding sequence is TGCGCCAGCAGCCAAGATCAGGGGGCTTTGTACGAGCAGTACTTC. The rearrangement links TRBV4-1 to TRBJ2-7; 8 bases agree with TRBD1. Germline lookup yields CDR1 MGHRA and CDR2 YSYEKL. Losses at the gene ends were 0 bases for V and 4 bases for J; bases not matched to a gene: 5. The CDR3 extends over 15 amino acids.